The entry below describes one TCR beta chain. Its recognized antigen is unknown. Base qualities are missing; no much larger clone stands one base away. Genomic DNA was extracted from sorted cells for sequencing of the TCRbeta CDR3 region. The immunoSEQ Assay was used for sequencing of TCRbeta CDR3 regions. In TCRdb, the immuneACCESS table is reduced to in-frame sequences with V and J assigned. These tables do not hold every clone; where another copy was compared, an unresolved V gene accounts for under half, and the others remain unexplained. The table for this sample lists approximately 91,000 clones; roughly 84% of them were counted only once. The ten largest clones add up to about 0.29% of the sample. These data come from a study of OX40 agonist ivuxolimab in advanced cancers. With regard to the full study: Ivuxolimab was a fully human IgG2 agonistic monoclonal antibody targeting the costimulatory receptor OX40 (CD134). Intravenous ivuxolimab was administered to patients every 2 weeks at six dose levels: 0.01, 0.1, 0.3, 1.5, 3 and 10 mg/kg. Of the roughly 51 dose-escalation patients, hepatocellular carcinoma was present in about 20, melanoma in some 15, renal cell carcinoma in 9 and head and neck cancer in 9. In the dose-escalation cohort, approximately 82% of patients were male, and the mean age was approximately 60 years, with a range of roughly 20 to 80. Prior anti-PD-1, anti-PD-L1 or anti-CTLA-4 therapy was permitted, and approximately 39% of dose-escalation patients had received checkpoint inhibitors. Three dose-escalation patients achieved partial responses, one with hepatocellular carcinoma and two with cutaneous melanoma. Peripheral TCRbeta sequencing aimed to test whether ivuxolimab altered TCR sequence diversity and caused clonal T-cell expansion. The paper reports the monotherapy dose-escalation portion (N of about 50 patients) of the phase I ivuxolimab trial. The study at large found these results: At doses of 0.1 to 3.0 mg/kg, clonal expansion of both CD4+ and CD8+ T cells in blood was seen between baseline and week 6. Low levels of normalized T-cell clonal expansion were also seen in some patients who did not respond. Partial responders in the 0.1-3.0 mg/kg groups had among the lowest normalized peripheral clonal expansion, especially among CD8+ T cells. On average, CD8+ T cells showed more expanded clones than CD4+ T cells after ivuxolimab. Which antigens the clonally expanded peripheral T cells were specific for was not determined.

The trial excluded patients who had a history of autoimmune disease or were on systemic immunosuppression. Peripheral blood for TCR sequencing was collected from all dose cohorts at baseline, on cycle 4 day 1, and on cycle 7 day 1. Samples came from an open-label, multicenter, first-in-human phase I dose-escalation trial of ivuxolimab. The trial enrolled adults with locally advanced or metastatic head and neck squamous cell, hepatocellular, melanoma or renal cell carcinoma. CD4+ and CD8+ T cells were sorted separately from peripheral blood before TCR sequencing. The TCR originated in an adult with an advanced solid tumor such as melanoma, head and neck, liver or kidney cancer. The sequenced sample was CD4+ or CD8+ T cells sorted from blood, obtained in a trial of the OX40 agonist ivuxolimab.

The sequenced DNA: TGTGCCAGCAGCGTAGGCCCGGGACAGGGGGGTCCCGCCAAAAACATTCAGTACTTC. The resulting protein is CASSVGPGQGGPAKNIQYF. The V gene is TRBV9 and the J gene is TRBJ2-4; 11 bases in the junction line up with TRBD1. Unmatched junction bases come to 9, with V trimmed by 0 bases and J by 1 base. CDR1 and CDR2, per the germline V gene, are SGDLS and YYNGEE. The CDR3, cysteine through phenylalanine, is 19 amino acids long. Only the CDR3 portion is preserved as DNA: 57 bases, with reading frame beginning at the first base.